Listed below are T cell receptor beta chains from one sample, sequenced in a study of cytomegalovirus exposure and HLA in healthy donors. Measured with immunoSEQ multiplex PCR; TCRdb has only the in-frame clones, and not every one. The sample includes approximately 61,000 clones, 55% to 65% of them seen just once. The sample consisted of PBMCs. The receptors were gathered from a woman aged 50 to 65 in good health and CMV-seronegative. The CDR3 runs from the conserved cysteine through the conserved F or W. The order of the fields is clone size, J gene, D gene, V gene, CDR3 DNA, CDR3 protein. D genes are given only for firm matches. For some rows the clone size is stated as once, few or many, or as a class when expanded; others skip it.

clone_size: few; j_call: TRBJ2-1; d_call: .; v_call: TRBV7-8; cdr3_nt: TGTGCCAGCAGCACTGGGTGGCGCGGAGGTAGCTCCTACAATGAGCAGTTCTTC; cdr3_aa: CASSTGWRGGSSYNEQFF
clone_size: .; j_call: TRBJ1-1; d_call: .; v_call: TRBV6-6; cdr3_nt: TGTGCCAGCAGTTACTCGAAGACAGTGAACACTGAAGCTTTCTTT; cdr3_aa: CASSYSKTVNTEAFF
clone_size: .; j_call: TRBJ1-2; d_call: .; v_call: TRBV30; cdr3_nt: TGTGCCTGGAGTTGGGGGACTAAGGGCTACACCTTC; cdr3_aa: CAWSWGTKGYTF
clone_size: .; j_call: TRBJ2-7; d_call: TRBD1; v_call: TRBV7-3; cdr3_nt: TGTGCCAGCAGCTTAAAAGGGGGCGGCGGTTGGGAGCAGTACTTC; cdr3_aa: CASSLKGGGGWEQYF
clone_size: .; j_call: TRBJ1-1; d_call: .; v_call: TRBV9; cdr3_nt: TGTGCCAGCAGCTGGCGGGGGGCGGGGAACACTGAAGCTTTCTTT; cdr3_aa: CASSWRGAGNTEAFF
clone_size: .; j_call: TRBJ1-4; d_call: .; v_call: TRBV4-1; cdr3_nt: TGCGCCAGCAGCCAAGGGGAGGGCGGTAATGAAAAACTGTTTTTT; cdr3_aa: CASSQGEGGNEKLFF
clone_size: .; j_call: TRBJ2-7; d_call: TRBD2; v_call: TRBV28; cdr3_nt: TGTGCCAGCACCCCTAGCGGGGGGACCTACGAGCAGTACTTC; cdr3_aa: CASTPSGGTYEQYF
clone_size: .; j_call: TRBJ2-5; d_call: TRBD1; v_call: TRBV7-2; cdr3_nt: TGTGCCAGCAGACCAAGAATGGGACAGGGGGGCGAGGAGACCCAGTACTTC; cdr3_aa: CASRPRMGQGGEETQYF
clone_size: .; j_call: TRBJ2-7; d_call: .; v_call: TRBV19; cdr3_nt: TGTGCCAGTAGTCGGAGGGACGGATCCTACGAGCAGTACTTC; cdr3_aa: CASSRRDGSYEQYF
clone_size: few; j_call: TRBJ1-6; d_call: .; v_call: TRBV5-1; cdr3_nt: TGCGCCAGCAGCTTGGTGCCAGATAATTCACCCCTCCACTTT; cdr3_aa: CASSLVPDNSPLHF
clone_size: .; j_call: TRBJ1-1; d_call: .; v_call: TRBV28; cdr3_nt: TGTGCCAGCAGGGAGATGAACACTGAAGCTTTCTTT; cdr3_aa: CASREMNTEAFF
clone_size: few; j_call: TRBJ2-5; d_call: .; v_call: TRBV4-3; cdr3_nt: TGCGCCAGCAGCCGCCGGGACTTCTACCAAGAGACCCAGTACTTC; cdr3_aa: CASSRRDFYQETQYF
clone_size: .; j_call: TRBJ1-2; d_call: TRBD1; v_call: TRBV6-5; cdr3_nt: TGTGCCAGCAGGAGGACAGGGAACTATGGCTACACCTTC; cdr3_aa: CASRRTGNYGYTF
clone_size: .; j_call: TRBJ2-7; d_call: TRBD2; v_call: TRBV13; cdr3_nt: TGTGCCAGCAGCTTAGGCGGGGGGTTTACCTACGAGCAGTACTTC; cdr3_aa: CASSLGGGFTYEQYF
clone_size: .; j_call: TRBJ2-7; d_call: .; v_call: TRBV6-5; cdr3_nt: TGTGCCAGCAGTTTCTACAGGGACCCCTACGAGCAGTACTTC; cdr3_aa: CASSFYRDPYEQYF
clone_size: few; j_call: TRBJ1-4; d_call: .; v_call: TRBV18; cdr3_nt: TGTGCCAGCTCACTCAGACAATCAACTAATGAAAAACTGTTTTTT; cdr3_aa: CASSLRQSTNEKLFF
clone_size: .; j_call: TRBJ2-7; d_call: .; v_call: TRBV23-1; cdr3_nt: TGCGCCAGCAGTCAAACCCCCCGCCGGGTACAGGAGTTCTACGAGCAGTACTTC; cdr3_aa: CASSQTPRRVQEFYEQYF
clone_size: .; j_call: TRBJ2-2; d_call: .; v_call: TRBV4-2; cdr3_nt: TGTGCCAGCAGCCAAGAAGCAGGGAACACCGGGGAGCTGTTTTTT; cdr3_aa: CASSQEAGNTGELFF
clone_size: .; j_call: TRBJ1-4; d_call: TRBD1; v_call: TRBV7-9; cdr3_nt: TGTGCCAGCAGCCCGAGGACAGGGGATGAAAAACTGTTTTTT; cdr3_aa: CASSPRTGDEKLFF
clone_size: .; j_call: TRBJ2-3; d_call: .; v_call: TRBV7-8; cdr3_nt: TGTGCCAGCAGCTTAGCGCGGCGGGCAGATACGCAGTATTTT; cdr3_aa: CASSLARRADTQYF
clone_size: few; j_call: TRBJ1-1; d_call: TRBD1; v_call: TRBV28; cdr3_nt: TGTGCCAGCAGTCCCCCGACAGGGGGCATGAACACTGAAGCTTTCTTT; cdr3_aa: CASSPPTGGMNTEAFF
clone_size: .; j_call: TRBJ2-3; d_call: TRBD2; v_call: TRBV4-3; cdr3_nt: TGCGCCAGCAGCCAAGAATCGGGACTAGCGGGAGTGGCAGATACGCAGTATTTT; cdr3_aa: CASSQESGLAGVADTQYF
clone_size: .; j_call: TRBJ1-5; d_call: TRBD1; v_call: TRBV4-1; cdr3_nt: TGCGCCAGCAGCCAAGAGTCCCCTACGACAGGGTTTTTCAATCAGCCCCAGCATTTT; cdr3_aa: CASSQESPTTGFFNQPQHF
clone_size: once; j_call: TRBJ2-1; d_call: TRBD2; v_call: TRBV5-1; cdr3_nt: TGCGCCAGCAGCCCCGGGACTAGCGGGACCTACAATGAGCAGTTCTTC; cdr3_aa: CASSPGTSGTYNEQFF
clone_size: .; j_call: TRBJ1-1; d_call: .; v_call: TRBV6-6; cdr3_nt: TGTGCCAGCAGTTATGGAAGGGGAAGGACTGAAGCTTTCTTT; cdr3_aa: CASSYGRGRTEAFF
clone_size: .; j_call: TRBJ1-1; d_call: .; v_call: TRBV6-5; cdr3_nt: TGTGCCAGCAGTACATCAGGGGAAGGGGACACTGAAGCTTTCTTT; cdr3_aa: CASSTSGEGDTEAFF
clone_size: .; j_call: TRBJ1-1; d_call: .; v_call: TRBV2; cdr3_nt: TGTGCCAGCAGGGACTCTTTGGGGGGGATTGAAGCTTTCTTT; cdr3_aa: CASRDSLGGIEAFF
clone_size: .; j_call: TRBJ2-7; d_call: TRBD1; v_call: TRBV5-1; cdr3_nt: TGCGCCAGCAGCTTCCGGGACAGGGGAGGGGAGCAGTACTTC; cdr3_aa: CASSFRDRGGEQYF
clone_size: .; j_call: TRBJ2-3; d_call: .; v_call: TRBV19; cdr3_nt: TGTGCCAGTAGTAGCCCCCACTCAAACCCGGGATATACGCAGTATTTT; cdr3_aa: CASSSPHSNPGYTQYF
clone_size: .; j_call: TRBJ2-5; d_call: TRBD2; v_call: TRBV2; cdr3_nt: TGTGCCAGCGTGGGGACTAGCGGGAGGGAGACCCAGTACTTC; cdr3_aa: CASVGTSGRETQYF
clone_size: .; j_call: TRBJ2-7; d_call: TRBD2; v_call: TRBV4-1; cdr3_nt: TGCGCCAGCAGCCCAGTAGCGGGAGGGCGGAGAGAGCAGTACTTC; cdr3_aa: CASSPVAGGRREQYF
clone_size: once; j_call: TRBJ2-7; d_call: .; v_call: TRBV7-2; cdr3_nt: TGTGCCAGCAGCTTAAAGGCGACAGTCTCCTACGAGCAGTACTTC; cdr3_aa: CASSLKATVSYEQYF
clone_size: few; j_call: TRBJ2-1; d_call: TRBD1; v_call: TRBV15; cdr3_nt: TGTGCCACCAGCAGGTTGATGGGACAGGGTGCCAATGAGCAGTTCTTC; cdr3_aa: CATSRLMGQGANEQFF
clone_size: .; j_call: TRBJ2-3; d_call: TRBD2; v_call: TRBV18; cdr3_nt: TGTGCCAGCTCACCATGGGGTAGCGGGAGGGCCACAGATACGCAGTATTTT; cdr3_aa: CASSPWGSGRATDTQYF
clone_size: .; j_call: TRBJ2-2; d_call: TRBD2; v_call: TRBV7-9; cdr3_nt: TGTGCCAGCACGCGACTAGCAACCGGGGAGCTGTTTTTT; cdr3_aa: CASTRLATGELFF
clone_size: few; j_call: TRBJ2-7; d_call: TRBD2; v_call: TRBV9; cdr3_nt: TGTGCCAGCAGCGTAACGGGGGAGGGCCAGATGCATGAGCAGTACTTC; cdr3_aa: CASSVTGEGQMHEQYF
clone_size: few; j_call: TRBJ1-3; d_call: .; v_call: TRBV7-6; cdr3_nt: TGTGCCAGCAGCTTAGGCGGCACGGTAGACTCTGGAAACACCATATATTTT; cdr3_aa: CASSLGGTVDSGNTIYF
clone_size: .; j_call: TRBJ1-5; d_call: TRBD1; v_call: TRBV9; cdr3_nt: TGTGCCAGCAGCCCTACAGGGGTTGATCAGCCCCAGCATTTT; cdr3_aa: CASSPTGVDQPQHF
clone_size: .; j_call: TRBJ1-4; d_call: .; v_call: TRBV5-1; cdr3_nt: TGCGCCAGCAGCCCGGGTGAAAAACTGTTTTTT; cdr3_aa: CASSPGEKLFF
clone_size: few; j_call: TRBJ2-7; d_call: .; v_call: TRBV7-8; cdr3_nt: TGTGCCAGCAGCTATTCTCCCTACGAGCAGTACTTC; cdr3_aa: CASSYSPYEQYF
clone_size: few; j_call: TRBJ1-1; d_call: TRBD1; v_call: TRBV7-8; cdr3_nt: TGTGCCAGCAGCCATACCGGGACAGGGAGAGTTTTGACTGAAGCTTTCTTT; cdr3_aa: CASSHTGTGRVLTEAFF
clone_size: .; j_call: TRBJ2-3; d_call: TRBD1; v_call: TRBV29-1; cdr3_nt: TGCAGCGTTGAGGGACAGGGTTGGGATACGCAGTATTTT; cdr3_aa: CSVEGQGWDTQYF
clone_size: .; j_call: TRBJ2-1; d_call: TRBD2; v_call: TRBV27; cdr3_nt: TGTGCCAGCAGTTTATTATCCCCCACCGGGAGGTACAATGAGCAGTTCTTC; cdr3_aa: CASSLLSPTGRYNEQFF
clone_size: .; j_call: TRBJ2-7; d_call: .; v_call: TRBV5-1; cdr3_nt: TGCGCCAGCAGCTTGGGACTGTTTGAGGAGCAGTACTTC; cdr3_aa: CASSLGLFEEQYF
clone_size: .; j_call: TRBJ1-4; d_call: .; v_call: TRBV11-2; cdr3_nt: TGTGCCAGCAGCTTATTAGACAGACAAGAACTGTTTTTT; cdr3_aa: CASSLLDRQELFF